A single sample gave rise to the 15 T cell receptor beta chains below, sequenced in a study of blood T cell repertoires in COVID-19. The data were produced by immunoSEQ multiplex PCR, yet TCRdb's version contains in-frame clones alone and is incomplete. The data show 110,000 to 150,000 clones, with roughly three quarters seen just once and 5% held by the top ten. The source material was peripheral blood. These receptors came from a woman aged 70-85 years with COVID-19, enrolled during active disease.

The V gene is TRBV19, the J gene TRBJ1-4; possible D gene TRBD1, 5 bases. From germline, CDR1 is LNHDA and CDR2 SQIVND (reference sequence). The CDR3 runs 18 residues. Trimming pared 3 bases from V and 1 base from J, leaving 18 bases between. This CDR3 is CASSMAQGRGGTNEKLFF. The DNA for the CDR3 is TGTGCCAGTAGTATGGCTCAGGGTAGGGGTGGAACTAATGAAAAACTGTTTTTT.

The chain is built from TRBV7-9 and TRBJ1-1; possibly TRBD1 for D (5 bases). Germline CDR1 SEHNR, CDR2 FQNEAQ (reference sequence). V shed 5 bases and J shed 1 base, with 11 bases lying between them. This CDR3 is 14 amino acids long. CDR3: CASSHLDRNTEAFF. CDR3 coding DNA: TGTGCCAGCAGCCACCTCGACAGGAACACTGAAGCTTTCTTT.

This clone was seen once. The V call is TRBV7-9, the J call TRBJ1-4, with 7 bases matching TRBD1. CDR1 is SEHNR, CDR2 FQNEAQ, per germline (reference sequence). The CDR3 spans 17 residues. Trimming took 2 bases from V and 7 from J; bases not matched to a gene: 13. The CDR3 is CASSLSRRGGQGEKLFF. CDR3 bases: TGTGCCAGCAGCTTATCCCGTCGAGGGGGCCAAGGTGAAAAACTGTTTTTT.

V and J are TRBV3-1 (or the pseudogene TRBV3-2) and TRBJ1-1, with D maybe TRBD1 (5 bases). The V end lost 4 bases, the J end lost 4 bases, and 13 bases lay between the germline ends. Germline V lookup: CDR1 LGHDT, CDR2 YNNKEL (reference sequence). This CDR3 comprises 14 residues. In nucleotides, the CDR3 is TGTGCCAGCAGCCGCCTTGAGACAGCCACTGAAGCTTTCTTT. Protein sequence: CASSRLETATEAFF.

The chain recombines TRBV30 with TRBJ1-5; unclear D gene. Per germline, CDR1 GTSNPN and CDR2 SVGIG (reference sequence). V lost 0 bases and J 4 bases, leaving 7 bases between the germline ends. The CDR3 length is 13 residues. The DNA for the CDR3 is TGTGCCTGGAGTGTACTTGCGAATCAGCCCCAGCATTTT. Protein sequence: CAWSVLANQPQHF.

This rearrangement joins TRBV29-1 to TRBJ1-2, with D unclear. Trimming pared 3 bases from V and 4 bases from J, leaving 12 bases between. This CDR3 is built from 13 residues. Germline values: CDR1 SQVTM, CDR2 ANQGSEA. CDR3 DNA: TGCAGCGTTGAGATGGCAGGAAGCTATGGCTACACCTTC. The encoded protein is CSVEMAGSYGYTF. Variable domain in full (rest from reference TRBV29-1 and TRBJ1-2): SAVISQKPSRDICQRGTSLTIQCQVDSQVTMMFWYRQQPGQSLTLIATANQGSEATYESGFVIDKFPISRPNLTFSTLTVSNMSPEDSSIYLCSVEMAGSYGYTFGSGTRLTVV.

The chain has TRBV14 and TRBJ1-4, with TRBD1 identical over 10 bases. This CDR3 has 16 amino acids. The trim removed 4 bases at V and 7 bases at J, leaving 9 bases unmatched. The germline gives CDR1 SGHDN, CDR2 FVKESK. CDR3 sequence (DNA): TGTGCCAGCAGCCCGAGGACAGGGGGGACTTTTGAAAAACTGTTTTTT. Its translation is CASSPRTGGTFEKLFF.

The chain employs TRBV5-5 and TRBJ1-5; 7 bases are shared with TRBD1. Per germline, CDR1 SGHKS and CDR2 YYEKEE (reference sequence). Germline trimming cut 4 bases from V and 4 bases from J; bases unmatched to any gene: 8. The CDR3 totals 15 residues. The CDR3, as DNA: TGTGCCAGCAGCCCCAGGGACAGTCTGAATCAGCCCCAGCATTTT. As protein: CASSPRDSLNQPQHF.

This clone was counted between two and nine times. CDR3: CASSRTGTSAFDEQFF. CDR3 sequence (DNA): TGTGCCAGTAGTAGAACCGGGACTAGCGCTTTCGATGAGCAGTTCTTC. The J gene is TRBJ2-1, the V gene TRBV19, with 10 bases that match TRBD2. The CDR3 loop spans 16 amino acids. Losses at the gene ends were 4 bases for V and 8 bases for J; bases not matched to a gene: 11. Per the germline V gene, CDR1 is LNHDA and CDR2 is SQIVND (reference sequence).

In its sample, this clone was seen once. The rearrangement uses TRBV18 and TRBJ2-1, with 11 bases matching TRBD2. Losses at the gene ends were 3 bases for V and 3 bases for J; bases not matched to a gene: 4. The CDR3 consists of 16 residues. The germline V gene encodes CDR1 KGHSH and CDR2 LQKENI. CDR3: CASSPKGLAVYNEQFF. DNA of the CDR3: TGTGCCAGCTCACCGAAGGGACTAGCGGTCTACAATGAGCAGTTCTTC. The variable domain in full, with the rest retrieved from reference TRBV18 and TRBJ2-1, is NAGVMQNPRHLVRRRGQEARLRCSPMKGHSHVYWYRQLPEEGLKFMVYLQKENIIDESGMPKERFSAEFPKEGPSILRIQQVVRGDSAAYFCASSPKGLAVYNEQFFGPGTRLTVL.

This clone was detected a few times. The chain recombines TRBV7-9 with TRBJ1-5; 10 nucleotides agree with TRBD1. The V gene end was trimmed by 5 bases and the J gene end by 8 bases; junction bases not matched to a gene: 6. Germline-derived CDR1 and CDR2 are SEHNR and FQNEAQ (reference sequence). The CDR3 covers 14 residues. The CDR3 nucleotides read TGTGCCAGCAGCCCTACCGGGACAGGGGAGCCCCAGCATTTT. Protein sequence: CASSPTGTGEPQHF.

The J gene is TRBJ1-1, the V gene TRBV18; maybe TRBD1 (5 bases). The V end lost 3 bases, the J end lost 4 bases, and 15 bases lay between the germline ends. CDR1 is KGHSH, CDR2 LQKENI, per germline. There are 15 residues in the CDR3. As DNA, the CDR3 is TGTGCCAGCTCACCCCGTCCGGGGGAGCCCACTGAAGCTTTCTTT. Amino acids: CASSPRPGEPTEAFF.

The J gene is TRBJ1-6, the V gene TRBV27; D is undetermined. The CDR3 is 14 residues long. V gave up 4 bases and J gave up 5 bases, with 9 bases separating them. Per the germline V gene, CDR1 is MNHEY and CDR2 is SMNVEV (reference sequence). As DNA, the CDR3 is TGTGCCAGCAGTTACATTCCGAATAATTCACCCCTCCACTTT. Translation: CASSYIPNNSPLHF.

The chain couples TRBV3-1 (or the pseudogene TRBV3-2) to TRBJ2-3; D ambiguous. The CDR3 extends over 17 amino acids. CDR1 LGHDT and CDR2 YNNKEL come from the germline V gene (reference sequence). Trimming took off 2 bases at V and 1 base at J, with 16 bases between the two ends. The CDR3 DNA follows: TGTGCCAGCAGCCAATACGGCGGTTCAGTGGGCACAGATACGCAGTATTTT. Translating it yields CASSQYGGSVGTDTQYF.

J is TRBJ2-5 and V is TRBV19, with D perhaps TRBD1 (5 bases). The CDR3 contains 13 residues. Germline CDR1 LNHDA, CDR2 SQIVND (reference sequence). V lost 4 bases and J lost 4, with 10 bases in between. The CDR3 spells CASSTGLRETQYF. The CDR3 DNA is TGTGCCAGTAGTACAGGGCTCCGAGAGACCCAGTACTTC.